Listed below are T cell receptor beta chains from one sample, sequenced in a study of T cell responses to AZD1222 COVID-19 vaccine. Produced via immunoSEQ multiplex PCR; TCRdb's table is partial and in-frame only. This table holds about 79,000 clones, roughly 80% found once. The sample was peripheral blood, taken 28 days after the second AZD1222 dose. The receptor source for this set is an adult who received the AZD1222 COVID-19 vaccine. CDR3s include the opening cysteine and the closing phenylalanine or tryptophan. The order of the fields is V gene, clone size, D gene, J gene, CDR3 protein, CDR3 DNA. The D gene is left open where the match is weak. Not all rows give a size; the values are once, few, many and, for expanded clones, a class.

TRBV6-5	-	-	TRBJ1-1	CASRREPNTEAFF	TGTGCCAGCCGCAGGGAGCCGAACACTGAAGCTTTCTTT
TRBV9	-	-	TRBJ2-7	CASSALSGEYEQYF	TGTGCCAGCAGCGCCCTGAGTGGAGAGTACGAGCAGTACTTC
TRBV5-1	few	-	TRBJ2-3	CASSARTWDTDTQYF	TGCGCCAGCAGTGCTAGGACATGGGACACAGATACGCAGTATTTT
TRBV12-3/TRBV12-4	-	-	TRBJ1-1	CASSTPGRSAFF	TGTGCCAGCAGTACCCCGGGGCGATCGGCTTTCTTT
TRBV7-9	-	TRBD1	TRBJ1-5	CASSRLGQGGQPQHF	TGTGCCAGCAGCCGACTGGGACAGGGAGGCCAGCCCCAGCATTTT
TRBV5-1	-	-	TRBJ2-1	CASGVASGSYNEQFF	TGCGCCAGCGGAGTCGCCTCCGGGTCCTACAATGAGCAGTTCTTC
TRBV7-6	-	-	TRBJ1-3	CASSLSPYPEYSRSGNTIYF	TGTGCCAGCAGCTTATCACCCTATCCTGAGTACAGCCGCTCTGGAAACACCATATATTTT
TRBV28	-	-	TRBJ2-7	CASQSQGRREQYF	TGTGCCAGCCAATCACAGGGGAGGAGGGAGCAGTACTTC
TRBV13	-	TRBD2	TRBJ2-2	CASRTSGQGTGELFF	TGTGCCAGCAGAACTAGCGGACAAGGGACCGGGGAGCTGTTTTTT
TRBV10-3	-	TRBD1	TRBJ1-3	CAISETGGKENTIYF	TGTGCCATCAGTGAGACAGGGGGCAAGGAAAACACCATATATTTT
TRBV12-3/TRBV12-4	-	-	TRBJ2-7	CASSFSGSYEQYF	TGTGCCAGCAGTTTCAGCGGCTCCTACGAGCAGTACTTC
TRBV20-1	-	-	TRBJ2-5	CSARDEETQYF	TGCAGTGCTAGAGATGAGGAGACCCAGTACTTC
TRBV7-9	once	-	TRBJ2-5	CASSLSAISKETQYF	TGTGCCAGCAGCTTATCGGCAATCTCTAAGGAGACCCAGTACTTC
TRBV21-1	-	-	TRBJ2-1	CASSKRNPSTRTSEDDNEQFF	TGTGCCAGCAGCAAAAGAAACCCATCAACCCGGACTAGCGAGGACGATAATGAGCAGTTCTTC
TRBV19	medium-sized	-	TRBJ2-5	CASSISSGTETQYF	TGTGCCAGTAGTATATCATCCGGAACAGAGACCCAGTACTTC
TRBV19	-	TRBD2	TRBJ2-1	CASSIAGVLNEQFF	TGTGCCAGTAGTATTGCGGGAGTCTTGAATGAGCAGTTCTTC
TRBV2	few	-	TRBJ1-2	CASSGDNHYGYTF	TGTGCCAGCAGTGGGGACAATCACTATGGCTACACCTTC
TRBV7-2	-	-	TRBJ1-4	CASSPRVSTNEKLFF	TGTGCCAGCAGCCCACGGGTCTCAACTAATGAAAAACTGTTTTTT
TRBV30	medium-sized	-	TRBJ1-5	CAWRLDGNQPQHF	TGTGCCTGGAGGCTAGACGGGAATCAGCCCCAGCATTTT
TRBV30	-	-	TRBJ1-1	CAFSNTEAFF	TGTGCCTTTTCAAACACTGAAGCTTTCTTT
TRBV28	-	-	TRBJ1-5	CASSPTVYSNQPQHF	TGTGCCAGCAGCCCGACAGTTTATAGCAATCAGCCCCAGCATTTT
TRBV29-1	-	-	TRBJ2-1	CSVLGFEQFF	TGCAGCGTACTCGGATTTGAGCAGTTCTTC
TRBV29-1	-	-	TRBJ1-1	CSVGFGGNTEAFF	TGCAGCGTTGGGTTCGGCGGAAACACTGAAGCTTTCTTT
TRBV11-2	-	-	TRBJ2-7	CASSFTDNLYEQYF	TGTGCCAGCAGCTTTACGGACAACCTCTACGAGCAGTACTTC
TRBV6-2/TRBV6-3	-	TRBD1	TRBJ2-7	CASSLNGQGSYEQYF	TGTGCCAGCAGTTTGAATGGACAGGGCTCCTACGAGCAGTACTTC
TRBV28	-	-	TRBJ1-2	CASSSRTHGYTF	TGTGCCAGCAGTTCCCGGACACATGGCTACACCTTC
TRBV7-9	-	-	TRBJ2-6	CASSLTGANVLTF	TGTGCCAGCAGTTTAACGGGGGCCAACGTCCTGACTTTC
TRBV15	-	-	TRBJ2-3	CATSREGFGERTTDTQYF	TGTGCCACCAGCAGAGAGGGGTTTGGGGAGCGGACCACAGATACGCAGTATTTT
TRBV6-5	-	-	TRBJ2-2	CASSYRSDTHTGELFF	TGTGCCAGCAGTTACCGATCTGACACCCACACCGGGGAGCTGTTTTTT
TRBV3-1/TRBV3-2	-	TRBD1	TRBJ2-7	CASSDRLTGWGSYEQYF	TGTGCCAGCAGCGACCGGTTGACAGGGTGGGGGTCCTACGAGCAGTACTTC
TRBV27	-	TRBD2	TRBJ2-7	CASSWGLSGGPSYEQYF	TGTGCCAGCAGTTGGGGACTTTCGGGAGGGCCGAGCTACGAGCAGTACTTC
TRBV28	-	-	TRBJ2-1	CASSPQIEQFF	TGTGCCAGCAGTCCTCAAATTGAGCAGTTCTTC
TRBV1	-	-	TRBJ2-7	CTSTSSEDTYEQYF	TGCACCAGCACCTCATCTGAGGACACCTACGAGCAGTACTTC
TRBV27	-	-	TRBJ1-3	CASSPREGDTIYF	TGTGCCAGCAGTCCCCGGGAGGGAGACACCATATATTTT
TRBV5-5	-	TRBD1	TRBJ1-2	CASSLGDRAQGYGYTF	TGTGCCAGCAGCTTGGGGGACAGGGCTCAAGGGTATGGCTACACCTTC
TRBV25-1	-	TRBD1	TRBJ1-2	CASSERGQKSGYTF	TGTGCCAGCAGTGAAAGGGGACAGAAGTCTGGCTACACCTTC
TRBV28	-	-	TRBJ2-3	CATEKTDTQYF	TGTGCCACCGAGAAAACAGATACGCAGTATTTT
TRBV10-3	-	-	TRBJ2-7	CAISVSQGLGYEQYF	TGTGCCATCAGTGTATCACAGGGTCTCGGGTACGAGCAGTACTTC
TRBV19	-	TRBD1	TRBJ2-1	CASRNRDRAYNEQFF	TGTGCCAGTAGAAACCGGGACAGGGCCTACAATGAGCAGTTCTTC
TRBV4-1	-	-	TRBJ1-1	CASSQEGALAYLGRSSNTEAFF	TGCGCCAGCAGCCAAGAGGGGGCGCTTGCCTACTTGGGTCGGAGCTCGAACACTGAAGCTTTCTTT
TRBV28	-	TRBD2	TRBJ2-1	CASSRGRVYNEQFF	TGTGCCAGCAGTCGCGGGAGAGTATACAATGAGCAGTTCTTC
TRBV29-1	-	-	TRBJ2-7	CSVESGKPYEQYF	TGCAGCGTTGAGTCAGGGAAACCATACGAGCAGTACTTC
TRBV11-2	-	-	TRBJ1-2	CASSLEIRGSGYTF	TGTGCCAGCAGCTTAGAGATACGGGGTTCTGGCTACACCTTC
TRBV28	-	TRBD1	TRBJ1-2	CASRRPGQGGGYTF	TGTGCCAGCAGACGGCCGGGACAGGGAGGTGGCTACACCTTC
TRBV5-1	-	-	TRBJ1-1	CASSLTPGGAEAFF	TGCGCCAGCAGCTTGACCCCGGGGGGTGCTGAAGCTTTCTTT
TRBV10-3	-	-	TRBJ1-5	CAISEGQVNQPQHF	TGTGCCATCAGTGAGGGTCAGGTTAATCAGCCCCAGCATTTT
TRBV9	-	-	TRBJ1-6	CASSVEADNSPLHF	TGTGCCAGCAGCGTAGAGGCAGATAATTCACCCCTCCACTTT
TRBV3-1/TRBV3-2	-	TRBD2	TRBJ2-1	CASSQSGRGYNEQFF	TGTGCCAGCAGCCAAAGCGGGAGGGGTTACAATGAGCAGTTCTTC